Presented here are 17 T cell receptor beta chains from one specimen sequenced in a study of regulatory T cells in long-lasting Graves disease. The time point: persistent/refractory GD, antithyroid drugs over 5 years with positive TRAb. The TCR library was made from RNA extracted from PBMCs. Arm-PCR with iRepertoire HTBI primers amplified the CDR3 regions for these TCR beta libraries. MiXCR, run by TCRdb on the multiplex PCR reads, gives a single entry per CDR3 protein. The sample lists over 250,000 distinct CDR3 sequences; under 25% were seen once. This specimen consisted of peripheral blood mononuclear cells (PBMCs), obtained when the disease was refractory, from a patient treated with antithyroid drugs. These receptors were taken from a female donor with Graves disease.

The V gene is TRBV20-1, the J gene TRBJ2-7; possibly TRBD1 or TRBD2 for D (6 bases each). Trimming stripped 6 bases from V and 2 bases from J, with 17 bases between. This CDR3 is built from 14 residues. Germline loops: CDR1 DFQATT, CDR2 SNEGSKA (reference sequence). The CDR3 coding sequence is TGCAGTGCGCGACCACTAGCAGGGGCCTACGAGCAGTACTTC. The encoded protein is CSARPLAGAYEQYF.

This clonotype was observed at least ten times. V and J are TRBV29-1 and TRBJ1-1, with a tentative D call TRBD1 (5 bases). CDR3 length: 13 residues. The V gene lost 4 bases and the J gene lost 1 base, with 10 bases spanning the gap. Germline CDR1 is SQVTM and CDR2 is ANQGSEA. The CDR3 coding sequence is TGCAGCGTTGTAGAGGGGAAGAACACTGAAGCTTTCTTT. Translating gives CSVVEGKNTEAFF.

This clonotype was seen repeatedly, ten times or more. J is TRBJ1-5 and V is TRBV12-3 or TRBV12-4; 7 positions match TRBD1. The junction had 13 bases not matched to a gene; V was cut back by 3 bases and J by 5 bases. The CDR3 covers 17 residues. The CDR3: CASSFRPQGVGDQPQHF. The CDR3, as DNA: TGTGCCAGCAGTTTTCGGCCTCAGGGGGTCGGGGATCAGCCCCAGCATTTT.

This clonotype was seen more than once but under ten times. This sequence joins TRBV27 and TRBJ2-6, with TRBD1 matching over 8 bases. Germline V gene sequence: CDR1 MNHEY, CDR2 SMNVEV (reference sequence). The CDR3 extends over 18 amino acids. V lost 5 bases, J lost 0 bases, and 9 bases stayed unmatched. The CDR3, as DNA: TGTGCCAGCAGTAAATTCGGGACAGGCCTCTCTGGGGCCAACGTCCTGACTTTC. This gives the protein CASSKFGTGLSGANVLTF.

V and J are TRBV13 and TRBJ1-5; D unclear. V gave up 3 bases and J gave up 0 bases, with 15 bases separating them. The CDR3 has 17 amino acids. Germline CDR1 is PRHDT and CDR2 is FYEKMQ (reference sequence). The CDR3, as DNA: TGTGCCAGCAGCTTCCCGGAAGTCGAAAGTAGCAATCAGCCCCAGCATTTT. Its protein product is CASSFPEVESSNQPQHF.

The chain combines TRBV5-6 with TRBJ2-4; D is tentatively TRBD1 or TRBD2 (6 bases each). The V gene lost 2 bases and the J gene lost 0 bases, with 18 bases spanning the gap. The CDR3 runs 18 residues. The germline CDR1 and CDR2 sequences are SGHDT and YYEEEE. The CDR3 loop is CASSFLTGGTLAKNIQYF. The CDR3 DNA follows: TGTGCCAGCAGCTTTCTGACAGGAGGGACACTAGCCAAAAACATTCAGTACTTC. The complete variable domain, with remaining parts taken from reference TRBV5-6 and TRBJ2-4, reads DAGVTQSPTHLIKTRGQQVTLRCSPKSGHDTVSWYQQALGQGPQFIFQYYEEEERQRGNFPDRFSGHQFPNYSSELNVNALLLGDSALYLCASSFLTGGTLAKNIQYFGAGTRLSVL.

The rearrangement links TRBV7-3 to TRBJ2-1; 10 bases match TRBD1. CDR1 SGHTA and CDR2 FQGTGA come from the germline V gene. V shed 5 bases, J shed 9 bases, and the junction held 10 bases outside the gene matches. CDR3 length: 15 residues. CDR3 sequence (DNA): TGTGCCAGCAGCCCCGCGGGACAGGGGCCCGGTGAGCAGTTCTTC. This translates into CASSPAGQGPGEQFF. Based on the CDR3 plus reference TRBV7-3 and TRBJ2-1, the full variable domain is GAGVSQTPSNKVTEKGKYVELRCDPISGHTALYWYRQSLGQGPEFLIYFQGTGAADDSGLPNDRFFAVRPEGSVSTLKIQRTERGDSAVYLCASSPAGQGPGEQFFGPGTRLTVL.

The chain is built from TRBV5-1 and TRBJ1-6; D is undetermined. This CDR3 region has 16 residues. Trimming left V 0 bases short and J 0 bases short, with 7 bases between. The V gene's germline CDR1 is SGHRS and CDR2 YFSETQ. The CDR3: CASSLELSSYNSPLHF. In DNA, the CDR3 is TGCGCCAGCAGCTTGGAGCTGAGCTCCTATAATTCACCCCTCCACTTT.

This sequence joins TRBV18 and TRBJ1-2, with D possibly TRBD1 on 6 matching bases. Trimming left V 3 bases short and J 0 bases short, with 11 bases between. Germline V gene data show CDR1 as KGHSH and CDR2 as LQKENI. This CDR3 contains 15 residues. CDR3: CASSPMRGTNYGYTF. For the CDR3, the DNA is TGTGCCAGCTCACCGATGAGGGGGACTAACTATGGCTACACCTTC.

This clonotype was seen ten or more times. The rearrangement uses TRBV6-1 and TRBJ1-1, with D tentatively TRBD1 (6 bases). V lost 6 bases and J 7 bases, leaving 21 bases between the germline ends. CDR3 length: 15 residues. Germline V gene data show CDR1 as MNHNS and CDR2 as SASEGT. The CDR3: CASRLQGGRRNEAFF. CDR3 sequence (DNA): TGTGCCAGCAGATTACAAGGGGGGCGAAGGAATGAAGCTTTCTTT.

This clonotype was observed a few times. The CDR3 DNA follows: TGTGCCTGGAGTCTGCTATACCAAGAGACCCAGTACTTC. This encodes CAWSLLYQETQYF. The chain recombines TRBV30 with TRBJ2-5; D is ambiguous. The CDR3 consists of 13 residues. Trimming left V 2 bases short and J 0 bases short, with 7 bases between. Germline-derived CDR1 and CDR2 are GTSNPN and SVGIG (reference sequence). Full variable domain (remainder filled in from reference TRBV30 and TRBJ2-5): SQTIHQWPATLVQPVGSPLSLECTVEGTSNPNLYWYRQAAGRGLQLLFYSVGIGQISSEVPQNLSASRPQDRQFILSSKKLLLSDSGFYLCAWSLLYQETQYFGPGTRLLVL.

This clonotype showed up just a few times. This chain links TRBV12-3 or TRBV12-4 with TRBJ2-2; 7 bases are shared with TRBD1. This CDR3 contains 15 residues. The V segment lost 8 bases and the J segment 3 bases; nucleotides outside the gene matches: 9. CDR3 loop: CASEGADQDTGELFF. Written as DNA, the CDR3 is TGTGCCAGCGAGGGGGCCGACCAGGACACCGGGGAGCTGTTTTTT.

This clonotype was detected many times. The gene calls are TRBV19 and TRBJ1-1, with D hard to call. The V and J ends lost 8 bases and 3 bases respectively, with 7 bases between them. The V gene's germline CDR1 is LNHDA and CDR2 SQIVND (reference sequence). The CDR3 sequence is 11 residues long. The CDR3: CASQTDTEAFF. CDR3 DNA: TGTGCCAGTCAGACGGACACTGAAGCTTTCTTT. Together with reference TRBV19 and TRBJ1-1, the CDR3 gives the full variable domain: DGGITQSPKYLFRKEGQNVTLSCEQNLNHDAMYWYRQDPGQGLRLIYYSQIVNDFQKGDIAEGYSVSREKKESFPLTVTSAQKNPTAFYLCASQTDTEAFFGQGTRLTVV.

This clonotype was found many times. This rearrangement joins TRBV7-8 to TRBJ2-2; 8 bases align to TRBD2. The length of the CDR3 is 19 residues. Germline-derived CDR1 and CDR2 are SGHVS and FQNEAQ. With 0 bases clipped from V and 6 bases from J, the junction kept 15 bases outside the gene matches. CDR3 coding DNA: TGTGCCAGCAGCTTAGCGTGGAGAGCCAGGACTAGCTCGGCCGGGGAGCTGTTTTTT. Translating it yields CASSLAWRARTSSAGELFF.

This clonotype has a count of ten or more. The CDR3, as DNA: TGTGCCAGCAGTTTCGGAGGGAGGTATGGCTACACCTTC. Its translation: CASSFGGRYGYTF. The J gene is TRBJ1-2, the V gene TRBV28; D is undetermined. The CDR3 totals 13 residues. Deletions cut 3 bases from V and 5 bases from J, with 10 bases between. From germline, CDR1 is MDHEN and CDR2 SYDVKM.

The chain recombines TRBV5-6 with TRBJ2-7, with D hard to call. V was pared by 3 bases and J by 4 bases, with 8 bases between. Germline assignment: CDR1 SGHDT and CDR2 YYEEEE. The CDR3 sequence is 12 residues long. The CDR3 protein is CASSWSAYEQYF. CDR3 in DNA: TGTGCCAGCAGCTGGTCCGCGTACGAGCAGTACTTC.

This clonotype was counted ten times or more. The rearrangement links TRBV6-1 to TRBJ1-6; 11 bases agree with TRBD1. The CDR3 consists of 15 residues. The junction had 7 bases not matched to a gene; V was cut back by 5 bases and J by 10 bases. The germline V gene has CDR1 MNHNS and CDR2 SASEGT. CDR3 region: CASSLGQGAESPLHF. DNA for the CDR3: TGTGCCAGCAGTCTTGGACAGGGGGCAGAGTCACCCCTCCACTTT.